The clone carrying this T cell receptor (beta chain) was counted between two and nine times. What it binds is unknown. This sample stems from a study of blood T cells in healthy people across ages. Study results and caveats: Getting older went along with TCR beta diversity per million T cells dropping roughly linearly. From one million sequenced T cells, diversity estimates were lower bounds.

The sample providers were healthy Caucasian people from Russia, aged about 6 to 100. Germline CDR1 and CDR2: SGHTA and FQGNSA. Trimming stripped 0 bases from V and 5 bases from J, with 10 bases between. The CDR3 covers 14 residues. Next came a second PCR, run for roughly 6 to 11 cycles, which used a sample-barcoded 5' primer along with a J-beta primer mix. Each of the samples gave a minimum of 2.5 million paired-end reads that contained CDR3. Using its own MiXCR run on the 5' RACE reads, TCRdb lists one record per CDR3 protein. The table has fewer than 900,000 distinct CDR3 sequences, 45% to 50% seen once.

This TCR was recovered from a woman in her sixties in good health. Sequencing was carried out using blood. The V call is TRBV7-2, the J call TRBJ2-5; D is uncertain. This CDR3 is CASSLAAKAETQYF. The CDR3 DNA reads as TGTGCCAGCAGCTTAGCGGCCAAAGCGGAGACCCAGTACTTC.